This is a list of T cell receptor beta chains from one sample in a study of T cell repertoires in cytomegalovirus infection. TCRdb re-derived calls from the reads in MiXCR, one entry per CDR3 protein. The repertoire holds around 800,000 distinct CDR3 sequences, with 32% as singletons. Their specific antigens are unknown. The sequenced sample was cultured CD8+ T cells from PBMCs, obtained from culture after CMV antigen stimulation. The source of these receptors is a human donor in good health (CMV status not recorded). Some clones in this sample may be carry-over from other donors' samples. Each CDR3 is given with its conserved first and last residue. Each record gives: J gene, D gene, clone size, V gene, CDR3 DNA, CDR3 protein. The D gene is left open where the match is weak. Some rows have no size entry. The others give once, few or many, or a class for an expanded clone.

>TRBJ2-2|NA|NA|TRBV4-1
TGCGCCAGCAGCCCCCCAGCCGGGGACGCCGGGGAGCTGTTTTTT
CASSPPAGDAGELFF
>TRBJ2-2|NA|many|TRBV27
TGTGCCAGCAGCCGCAGGGGGGCGAACACCGGGGAGCTGTTTTTT
CASSRRGANTGELFF
>TRBJ2-7|NA|NA|TRBV7-8
TGTGCCAGCAGCTTCCCGTCGGGTCTGTACGAGCAGTACTTC
CASSFPSGLYEQYF
>TRBJ2-2|NA|many|TRBV7-8
TGTGCCAGCAGCTTAGTACAGGACACCGGGGAGCTGTTTTTT
CASSLVQDTGELFF
>TRBJ2-3|TRBD2|NA|TRBV28
TGTGCCAGCAGTGCGGGGGGGCCCATAGATACGCAGTATTTT
CASSAGGPIDTQYF
>TRBJ2-7|NA|NA|TRBV6-6
TGTGCCAGCAGTCCGGGACGGAAACATGCCTACGAGCAGTACTTC
CASSPGRKHAYEQYF
>TRBJ1-2|NA|NA|TRBV6-5
TGTGCCAGCAGTTACGGAATAGGGGATGGCTACACCTTC
CASSYGIGDGYTF
>TRBJ2-1|TRBD2|NA|TRBV3-1
TGTGCCAGCAGCCAAGAATCTCAGCGGGGCCCCCCCTACAATGAGCAGTTCTTC
CASSQESQRGPPYNEQFF
>TRBJ1-1|NA|NA|TRBV4-1
TGCGCCAGCAGCCCCTCAACAGGGTGGGATACTGAAGCTTTCTTT
CASSPSTGWDTEAFF
>TRBJ2-4|TRBD1|NA|TRBV29-1
TGCAGCGTTGAAGACCCGGGACAGGGAAAAAACATTCAGTACTTC
CSVEDPGQGKNIQYF
>TRBJ2-2|NA|NA|TRBV7-6
TGTGCCAGCAGCTTAAGTGCGCCACAGTCCGGGGAGCTGTTTTTT
CASSLSAPQSGELFF
>TRBJ2-1|NA|NA|TRBV3-1
TGTGCCAGCAGCCAAGATCGCCGGGGAGGCTACAATGAGCAGTTCTTC
CASSQDRRGGYNEQFF
>TRBJ1-2|NA|few|TRBV7-6
TGTGCCAGCAGCCCAGACGGGGGGCCCACCCGAGGCTACACCTTC
CASSPDGGPTRGYTF
>TRBJ2-5|TRBD2|NA|TRBV3-1
TGTGCCAGCAGCCAAGATACAGGGAGACTAGCGGGGGAAGAGACCCAGTACTTC
CASSQDTGRLAGEETQYF
>TRBJ2-5|NA|NA|TRBV7-9
TGTGCCAGCAGCTTAAAGACAGTGTTTGAGACCCAGTACTTC
CASSLKTVFETQYF
>TRBJ1-3|NA|few|TRBV28
TGTGCCAGTCTCTCCCTAAGGATCTCTGGAAACACCATATATTTT
CASLSLRISGNTIYF
>TRBJ1-1|NA|few|TRBV6-1
TGTGCCAGCAGTGAAGGGACAGCCATGAACACTGAAGCTTTCTTT
CASSEGTAMNTEAFF
>TRBJ1-5|NA|NA|TRBV5-4
TGTGCCAGCAGCCCGGACAAGAGCAATCAGCCCCAGCATTTT
CASSPDKSNQPQHF
>TRBJ1-5|NA|once|TRBV2
TGTGCCAGCAGTGGGAAAAAGGAGAATCAGCCCCAGCATTTT
CASSGKKENQPQHF
>TRBJ1-6|NA|few|TRBV25-1
TGTGCCAGCAGTGAATTTCGGGGAAATTCACCCCTCCACTTT
CASSEFRGNSPLHF
>TRBJ1-2|NA|NA|TRBV14
TGTGCCAGCAGCCAAGGCGCCGACAGACTCAATGGCTACACCTTC
CASSQGADRLNGYTF
>TRBJ2-3|NA|NA|TRBV4-1
TGTGCCAGCAGAATAACCGGGAGCGAGAGGGGCACAGATACGCAGTATTTT
CASRITGSERGTDTQYF
>TRBJ2-7|NA|NA|TRBV27
TGTGCCAGCACTCCCGGGGGCGCGTCCTACGAGCAGTACTTC
CASTPGGASYEQYF
>TRBJ1-2|NA|NA|TRBV6-5
TGTGCCAGCAGTTACGGGACAAAAGATGGCTACACCTTC
CASSYGTKDGYTF
>TRBJ2-2|TRBD1|few|TRBV27
TGTGCCAGCAGTATAACAGGGGCCGGGGAGCTGTTTTTT
CASSITGAGELFF
>TRBJ1-4|NA|NA|TRBV20-1
TGCAGTGCCAGGGACACTGCAACTAATGAAAAACTGTTTTTT
CSARDTATNEKLFF
>TRBJ2-5|TRBD2|few|TRBV7-8
TGTGCCAGCAGCTTTCAAGCGGGGGACCAAGAGACCCAGTACTTC
CASSFQAGDQETQYF
>TRBJ1-1|NA|once|TRBV7-6
TGTGCCAGCAGCTTGGCTTCCGGGGGGTTCGCTGAAGCTTTCTTT
CASSLASGGFAEAFF
>TRBJ2-3|TRBD2|NA|TRBV7-2
TGTGCCAGCAGCGAGGGACTAGTGATAGATACGCAGTATTTT
CASSEGLVIDTQYF
>TRBJ1-2|NA|many|TRBV7-6
TGTGCCAGCAGCGGCTCGATGGAAGGCCAGGGCTATGGCTACACCTTC
CASSGSMEGQGYGYTF
>TRBJ1-6|NA|NA|TRBV2
TGTGCCAGCGGACACGCCAGCTCCTATAATTCACCCCTCCACTTT
CASGHASSYNSPLHF
>TRBJ1-1|NA|NA|TRBV5-3
TGTGCCAGCAGAGGAACTCCGGGAGATATGAACACTGAAGCTTTCTTT
CASRGTPGDMNTEAFF
>TRBJ2-4|NA|few|TRBV15
TGTGCCACCAGTCAGGACACGTCTCTAGCCAAAAACATTCAGTACTTC
CATSQDTSLAKNIQYF
>TRBJ1-1|TRBD1|NA|TRBV6-6
TGTGCCAGCAGTTACTCCGGGGACAGGGGCGCTTTCTTT
CASSYSGDRGAFF
>TRBJ1-1|TRBD1|NA|TRBV2
TGTGCCAGCAGTGAACGGGACAGGGGGTTTACTGAAGCTTTCTTT
CASSERDRGFTEAFF
>TRBJ2-1|TRBD2|few|TRBV24-1
TGTGCCACCAGTGATTCGGACCGGGGGGAGAATGAGCAGTTCTTC
CATSDSDRGENEQFF
>TRBJ1-1|NA|NA|TRBV25-1
TGTGCCAGCAGTGAATATTATCTCGGGCAAGCTTTCTTT
CASSEYYLGQAFF
>TRBJ2-3|NA|few|TRBV7-9
TGTGCCAGCAGCTTATCGGCCGGGGAGTTGGGGCAGTATTTT
CASSLSAGELGQYF
>TRBJ2-2|NA|once|TRBV4-1
TGCGCCAGCAGCCAAGATCTTACCGCGGAGCTGTTTTTT
CASSQDLTAELFF
>TRBJ2-7|NA|NA|TRBV7-8
TGTGCCAGCAGCTCCCCGGGGGCGATCGACGAGCAGTACTTC
CASSSPGAIDEQYF
>TRBJ1-1|NA|NA|TRBV12-5
TGTGCTAGTGGTTTCCACCCGGGGCGCGACGCTGAAGCTTTCTTT
CASGFHPGRDAEAFF
>TRBJ1-5|NA|NA|TRBV6-1
TGTGCCAGCGGCCTGGAGGGCAGGGTCAGTAGCAATCAGCCCCAGCATTTT
CASGLEGRVSSNQPQHF
>TRBJ2-5|NA|NA|TRBV7-8
TGTGCCAGCAGCTTAGACCCTCTAAACTTTCAAGAGACCCAGTACTTC
CASSLDPLNFQETQYF
>TRBJ1-1|NA|NA|TRBV12-3/TRBV12-4
TGTGCCAGCGAAGTGCAGGGGCAAGCTTTCTTT
CASEVQGQAFF
>TRBJ1-6|NA|few|TRBV5-6
TGTGCCAGCAGCGTAGATAATTCACCCCTCCACTTT
CASSVDNSPLHF
>TRBJ2-1|NA|few|TRBV6-2/TRBV6-3
TGTGCCAGCACCCTGGGGTGGGGCCCCCCCTACAATGAGCAGTTCTTC
CASTLGWGPPYNEQFF
>TRBJ1-4|NA|NA|TRBV12-3/TRBV12-4
TGTGCCAGCAGTTCCGTATGGGAAAAACTGTTTTTT
CASSSVWEKLFF
>TRBJ2-5|NA|NA|TRBV7-2
TGTGCCAGCAGCTTAGATATAGCCTTACAAGAGACCCAGTACTTC
CASSLDIALQETQYF
>TRBJ1-1|TRBD1|few|TRBV6-6
TGTGCCAGCAGTACGGACAGGGGCGTGGGGACTGAAGCTTTCTTT
CASSTDRGVGTEAFF
>TRBJ2-2|NA|many|TRBV7-2
TGTGCCAGCAGCACTCAGGGGTCGAACACCGGGGAGCTGTTTTTT
CASSTQGSNTGELFF
>TRBJ1-5|TRBD1|NA|TRBV19
TGTGTCAGTGTCGGACAGGGGGGATATAGCAATCAGCCCCAGCATTTT
CVSVGQGGYSNQPQHF
>TRBJ2-1|TRBD1|NA|TRBV5-4
TGTGCCAGCAGCTTCCTGGACAGGGGGCGCGATGAGCAGTTCTTC
CASSFLDRGRDEQFF
>TRBJ1-1|NA|NA|TRBV25-1
TGTGCCAGCAGTGAATCAACCTGGCCAAGGGCTGAAGCTTTCTTT
CASSESTWPRAEAFF
>TRBJ2-3|NA|NA|TRBV7-2
TGTGCCAGCAGCTTTGGGCACATAGGGGCAGATACGCAGTATTTT
CASSFGHIGADTQYF
>TRBJ2-2|TRBD2|NA|TRBV2
TGTGCCAGCAGTCCGTTCCTAGCGGGGGTGGAAGGGGAGCTGTTTTTT
CASSPFLAGVEGELFF
>TRBJ2-1|NA|NA|TRBV10-3
TGTGCCATCAGGGAAAGGGACGGGGGCCGCAATGAGCAGTTCTTC
CAIRERDGGRNEQFF